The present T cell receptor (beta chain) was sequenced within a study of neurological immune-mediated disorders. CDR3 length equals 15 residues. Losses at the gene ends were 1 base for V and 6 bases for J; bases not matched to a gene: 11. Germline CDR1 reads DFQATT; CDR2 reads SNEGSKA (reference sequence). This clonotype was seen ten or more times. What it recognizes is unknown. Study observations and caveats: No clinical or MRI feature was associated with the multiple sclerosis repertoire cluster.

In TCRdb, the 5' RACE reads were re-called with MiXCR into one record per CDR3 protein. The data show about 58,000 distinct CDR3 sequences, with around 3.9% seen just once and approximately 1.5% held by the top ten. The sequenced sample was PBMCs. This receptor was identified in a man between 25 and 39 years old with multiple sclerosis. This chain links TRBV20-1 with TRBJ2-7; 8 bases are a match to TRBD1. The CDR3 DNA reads TGCAGTGCTAGAGGCGCCTCAGGGGGCCCCTCCGAGCAGTACTTC. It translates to CSARGASGGPSEQYF.